This TCR beta chain was identified in a study of OX40 agonist ivuxolimab in advanced cancers. Overall study: Patient treatment consisted of intravenous ivuxolimab administration every 2 weeks at 0.01 to 10 mg/kg. At just under 85% male, the cohort had a mean age of 60 years, ranging from roughly 20 to 90. Study-level findings and limits: CD8+ T cells were the subset that, on average, had more expanded clones than CD4+.

Concerning this clone: Its antigen is as yet unknown.

Libraries were prepared by immunoSEQ multiplex PCR; TCRdb keeps only in-frame clonotypes and omits some of them. The data hold around 60,000 clones, with about 86% observed a single time. In germline, CDR1 is MDHEN, CDR2 SYDVKM. The CDR3 totals 16 residues. The ends were cut back, 5 bases at V and 3 bases at J, with 18 bases in the middle. The chain has TRBV28 and TRBJ2-3; D uncertain. Here the sequenced sample was CD4+ or CD8+ T cells sorted from blood, taken in a trial of the OX40 agonist ivuxolimab. The origin of this receptor is an adult with an advanced solid tumor such as melanoma, head and neck, liver or kidney cancer. The CDR3 sequence is CASSPRGRIKTDTQYF. The CDR3 DNA sequence: TGTGCCAGCAGTCCTCGTGGAAGGATTAAGACAGATACGCAGTATTTT. The full variable domain, with the rest looked up from reference TRBV28 and TRBJ2-3, is DVKVTQSSRYLVKRTGEKVFLECVQDMDHENMFWYRQDPGLGLRLIYFSYDVKMKEKGDIPEGYSVSREKKERFSLILESASTNQTSMYLCASSPRGRIKTDTQYFGPGTRLTVL.